This T cell receptor beta chain stems from a study of T cells in women clearing cervical HPV infection. Study details: Controls gave blood once infection was undetectable; cases at lesion identification.

The CDR3 sequence is 11 residues long. Dot-blot hybridization genotyped cervical HPV amplified with MY09/MY11 PCR. Repertoires were generated with immunoSEQ multiplex PCR, while TCRdb's copy carries only in-frame clones and drops some. In all, the sample yields 25,000 to 30,000 clones. Study observations and caveats: Richness plus V gene abundances separated cases from controls with AUC about 0.8. Controls had more TRBV6-7 (0.16%) than cases (0.11%).

Comment on this clone: Its target is unknown. Sequencing ends 3 residues short of the CDR3 end; the germline J gene provides the rest.

The TCR sequence derives from a woman aged 18 to 75 with a cervical HPV16 infection that either progressed to CIN3+ or cleared (not recorded which). The chain recombines TRBV12-3 or TRBV12-4 with TRBJ1-1; maybe TRBD1 (5 bases). Sequences were obtained from blood buffy coat. The part of the CDR3 DNA that was read is TGTGCCAGCAGTTGGGCAGGGGAA. This codes for CASSWAGE. The full CDR3 protein is CASSWAGEAFF.